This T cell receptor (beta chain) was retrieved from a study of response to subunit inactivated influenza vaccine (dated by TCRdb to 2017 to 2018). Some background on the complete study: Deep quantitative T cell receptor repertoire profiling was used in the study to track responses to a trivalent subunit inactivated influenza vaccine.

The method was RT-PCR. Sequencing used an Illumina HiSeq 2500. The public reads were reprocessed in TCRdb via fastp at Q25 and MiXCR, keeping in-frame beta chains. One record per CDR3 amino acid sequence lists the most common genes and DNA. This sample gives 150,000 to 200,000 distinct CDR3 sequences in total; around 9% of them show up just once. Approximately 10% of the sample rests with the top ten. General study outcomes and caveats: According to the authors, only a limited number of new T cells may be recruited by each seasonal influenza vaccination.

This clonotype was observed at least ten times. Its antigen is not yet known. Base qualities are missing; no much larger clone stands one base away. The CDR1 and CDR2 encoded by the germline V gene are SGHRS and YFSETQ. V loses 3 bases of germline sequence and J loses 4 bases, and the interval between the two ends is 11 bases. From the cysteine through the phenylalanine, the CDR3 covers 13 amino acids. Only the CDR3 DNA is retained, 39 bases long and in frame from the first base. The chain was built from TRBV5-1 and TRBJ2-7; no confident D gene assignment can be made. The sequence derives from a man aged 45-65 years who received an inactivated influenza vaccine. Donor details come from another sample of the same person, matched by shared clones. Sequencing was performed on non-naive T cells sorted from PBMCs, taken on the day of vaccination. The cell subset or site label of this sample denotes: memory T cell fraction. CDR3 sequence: CASSSLGEYEQYF. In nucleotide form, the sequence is TGCGCCAGCAGCTCCTTAGGAGAGTACGAGCAGTACTTC.